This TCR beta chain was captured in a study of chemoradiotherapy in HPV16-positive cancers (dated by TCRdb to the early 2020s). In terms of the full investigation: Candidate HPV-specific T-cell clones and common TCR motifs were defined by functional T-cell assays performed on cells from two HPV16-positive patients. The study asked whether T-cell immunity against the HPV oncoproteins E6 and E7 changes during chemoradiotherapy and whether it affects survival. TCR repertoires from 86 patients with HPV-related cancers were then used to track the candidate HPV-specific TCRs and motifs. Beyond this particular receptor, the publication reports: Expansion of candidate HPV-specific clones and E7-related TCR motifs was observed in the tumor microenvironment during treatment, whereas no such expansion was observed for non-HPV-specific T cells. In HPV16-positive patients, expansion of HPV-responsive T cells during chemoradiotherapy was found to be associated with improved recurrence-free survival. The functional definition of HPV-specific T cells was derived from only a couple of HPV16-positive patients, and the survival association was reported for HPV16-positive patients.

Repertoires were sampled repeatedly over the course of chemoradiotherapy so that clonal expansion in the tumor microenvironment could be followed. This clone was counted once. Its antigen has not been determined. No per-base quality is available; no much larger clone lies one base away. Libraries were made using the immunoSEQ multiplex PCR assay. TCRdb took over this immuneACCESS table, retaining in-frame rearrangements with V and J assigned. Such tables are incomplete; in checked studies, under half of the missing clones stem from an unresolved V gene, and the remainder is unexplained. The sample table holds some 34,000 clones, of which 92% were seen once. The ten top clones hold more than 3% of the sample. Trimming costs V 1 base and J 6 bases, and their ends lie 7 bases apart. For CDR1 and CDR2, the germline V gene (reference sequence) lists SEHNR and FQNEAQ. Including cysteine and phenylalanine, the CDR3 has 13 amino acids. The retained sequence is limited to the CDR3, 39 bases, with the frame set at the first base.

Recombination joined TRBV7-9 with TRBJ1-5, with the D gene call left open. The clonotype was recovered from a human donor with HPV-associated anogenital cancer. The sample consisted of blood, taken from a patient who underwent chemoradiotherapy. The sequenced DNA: TGTGCCAGCAGCTTAGGGGCTGGTCAGCCCCAGCATTTT. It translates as CASSLGAGQPQHF. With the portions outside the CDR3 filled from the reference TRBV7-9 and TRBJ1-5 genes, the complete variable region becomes DTGVSQNPRHKITKRGQNVTFRCDPISEHNRLYWYRQTLGQGPEFLTYFQNEAQLEKSRLLSDRFSAERPKGSFSTLEIQRTEQGDSAMYLCASSLGAGQPQHFGDGTRLSIL.